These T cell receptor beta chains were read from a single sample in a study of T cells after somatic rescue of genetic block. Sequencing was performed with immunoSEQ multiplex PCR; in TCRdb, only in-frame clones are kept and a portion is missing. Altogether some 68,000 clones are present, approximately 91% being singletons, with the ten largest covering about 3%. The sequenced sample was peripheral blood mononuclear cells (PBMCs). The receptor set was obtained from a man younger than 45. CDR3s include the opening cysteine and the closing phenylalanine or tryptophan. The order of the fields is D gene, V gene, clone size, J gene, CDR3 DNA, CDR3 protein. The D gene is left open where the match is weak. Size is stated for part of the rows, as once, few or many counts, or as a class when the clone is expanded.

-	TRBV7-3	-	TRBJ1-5	TGTGCCAGCAGCTTAAGTAGCAATCAGCCCCAGCATTTT	CASSLSSNQPQHF
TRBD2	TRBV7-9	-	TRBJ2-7	TGTGCCAGCAGCCCTAGCGGAGCCTCCTACGAGCAGTACTTC	CASSPSGASYEQYF
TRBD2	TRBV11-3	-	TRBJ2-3	TGTGCCAGCAGCATAGGCCAGGCTAGCGGGAAAGATACGCAGTATTTT	CASSIGQASGKDTQYF
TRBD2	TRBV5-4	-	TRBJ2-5	TGTGCCAGCAGCTCAATAGCGGGAGTAGAAGAGACCCAGTACTTC	CASSSIAGVEETQYF
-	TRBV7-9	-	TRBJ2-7	TGTGCCAGCAGCCAACAGGTCTCCTACGAGCAGTACTTC	CASSQQVSYEQYF
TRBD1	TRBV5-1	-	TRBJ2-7	TGCGCCAGCAGCTTGGCGGAGGACAGGGTTAGCGAGCAGTACTTC	CASSLAEDRVSEQYF
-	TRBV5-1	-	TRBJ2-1	TGCGCCAGCAGCTTGCCAGGGGCCGGTGAGCAGTTCTTC	CASSLPGAGEQFF
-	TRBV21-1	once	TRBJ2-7	TGTGCCAGCGGTCAAGAAATCCACGAGCAGTACTTC	CASGQEIHEQYF
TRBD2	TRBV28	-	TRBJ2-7	TGTGCCAGCAGTCCTGGTCAGCGGGAGGTTCCCGAGCAGTACTTC	CASSPGQREVPEQYF
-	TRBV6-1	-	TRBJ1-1	TGTGCCTCCGGAGCGGGGATGAACACTGAAGCTTTCTTT	CASGAGMNTEAFF
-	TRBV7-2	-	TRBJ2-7	TGTGCCAGCAGACTACAGGGAGAAGTGGGTGAGCAGTACTTC	CASRLQGEVGEQYF
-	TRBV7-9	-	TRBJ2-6	TGTGCCAGCAGCTTAGCGTGGGTCTCTGGGGCCAACGTCCTGACTTTC	CASSLAWVSGANVLTF
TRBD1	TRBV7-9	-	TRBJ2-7	TGTGCCAGCAGCCCGACGGGACAGAGCTACGAGCAGTACTTC	CASSPTGQSYEQYF
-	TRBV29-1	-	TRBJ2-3	TGCAGCGTTGAAGATCTGCAGAAAGCCACAGATACGCAGTATTTT	CSVEDLQKATDTQYF
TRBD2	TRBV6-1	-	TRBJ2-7	TGTGCCAGCAGTGAATCTAGGGCTAGCGGGGGTCGAGAGCAGTACTTC	CASSESRASGGREQYF
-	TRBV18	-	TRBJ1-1	TGTGCCAGCTCTCCTTCGGGGGTTTTGAACACTGAAGCTTTCTTT	CASSPSGVLNTEAFF
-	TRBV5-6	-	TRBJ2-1	TGTGCCAGCAGCTTTAGGACGGGAGTTACGGGCGATGAGCAGTTCTTC	CASSFRTGVTGDEQFF
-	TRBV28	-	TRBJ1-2	TGTGCCAGCAGTCCTATTGGGCCGCTCTTCTATGGCTACACCTTC	CASSPIGPLFYGYTF
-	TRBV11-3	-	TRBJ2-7	TGTGCCAGCAGCTTAGATCCGGTCGAGCAGTACTTC	CASSLDPVEQYF
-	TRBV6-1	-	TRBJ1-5	TGTGCCAGCAGCCCCCAGGGTAATCAGCCCCAGCATTTT	CASSPQGNQPQHF